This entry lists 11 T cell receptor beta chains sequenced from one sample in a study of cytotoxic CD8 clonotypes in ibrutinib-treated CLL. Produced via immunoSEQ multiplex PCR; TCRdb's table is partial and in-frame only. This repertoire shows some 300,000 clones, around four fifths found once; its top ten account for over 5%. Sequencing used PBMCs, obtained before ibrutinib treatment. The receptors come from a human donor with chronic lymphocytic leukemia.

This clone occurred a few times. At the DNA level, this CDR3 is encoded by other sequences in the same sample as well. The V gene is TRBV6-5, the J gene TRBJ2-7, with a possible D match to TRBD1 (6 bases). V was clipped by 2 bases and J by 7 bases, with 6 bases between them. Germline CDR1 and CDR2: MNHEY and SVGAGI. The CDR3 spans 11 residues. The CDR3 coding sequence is TGTGCCAGCAGTTACGGGACAGAGCAGTACTTC. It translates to CASSYGTEQYF.

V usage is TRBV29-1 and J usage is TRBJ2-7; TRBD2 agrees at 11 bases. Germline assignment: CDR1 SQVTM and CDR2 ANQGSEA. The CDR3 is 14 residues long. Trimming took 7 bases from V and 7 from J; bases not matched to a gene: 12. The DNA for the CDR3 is TGCAGCGCCACTAGCGGGAGTCCTTCTAGTGAGCAGTACTTC. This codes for CSATSGSPSSEQYF.

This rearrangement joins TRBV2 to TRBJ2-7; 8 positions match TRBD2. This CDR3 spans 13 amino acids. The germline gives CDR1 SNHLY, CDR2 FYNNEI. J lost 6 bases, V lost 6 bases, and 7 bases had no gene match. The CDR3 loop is CASRQAGVPEQYF. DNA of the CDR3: TGTGCCAGCAGGCAAGCGGGAGTCCCCGAGCAGTACTTC.

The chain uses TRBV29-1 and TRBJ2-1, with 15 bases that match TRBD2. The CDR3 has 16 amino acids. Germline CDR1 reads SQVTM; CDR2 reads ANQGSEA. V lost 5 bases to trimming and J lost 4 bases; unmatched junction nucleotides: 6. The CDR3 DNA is TGCAGCGTTAAATTTGGACTAGCGGGAGGGTACAATGAGCAGTTCTTC. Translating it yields CSVKFGLAGGYNEQFF.

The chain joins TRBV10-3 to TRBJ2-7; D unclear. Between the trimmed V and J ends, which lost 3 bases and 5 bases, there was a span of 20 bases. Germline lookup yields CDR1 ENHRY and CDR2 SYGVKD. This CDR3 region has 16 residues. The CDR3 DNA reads TGTGCCATCAGTGATGTCAGAGTGGGTTCGGTTGACGAGCAGTACTTC. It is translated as CAISDVRVGSVDEQYF.

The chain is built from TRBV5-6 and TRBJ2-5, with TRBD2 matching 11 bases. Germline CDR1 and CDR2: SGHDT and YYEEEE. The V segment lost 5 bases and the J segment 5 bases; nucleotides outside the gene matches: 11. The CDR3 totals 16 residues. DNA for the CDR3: TGTGCCAGCAGGACCCGTAGCGGGAGGGCCAGGGAGACCCAGTACTTC. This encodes CASRTRSGRARETQYF.

For the CDR3, the DNA is TGTGCCTGGAGTGTGTCAATCGGGCCTGGGGGCACTGAAGCTTTCTTT. This translates into CAWSVSIGPGGTEAFF. The chain recombines TRBV30 with TRBJ1-1; D possibly corresponds to TRBD1 (5 bases). CDR3 length: 16 amino acids. Between the trimmed V and J ends, which lost 0 bases and 4 bases, there was a span of 18 bases. CDR1 and CDR2 from the germline V gene are GTSNPN and SVGIG (reference sequence).

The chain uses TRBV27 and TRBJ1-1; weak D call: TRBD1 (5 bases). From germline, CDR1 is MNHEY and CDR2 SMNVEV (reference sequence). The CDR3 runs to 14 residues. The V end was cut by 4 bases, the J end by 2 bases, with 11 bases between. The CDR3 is CASSSGPRNTEAFF. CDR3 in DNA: TGTGCCAGCAGTTCGGGGCCTCGAAACACTGAAGCTTTCTTT.

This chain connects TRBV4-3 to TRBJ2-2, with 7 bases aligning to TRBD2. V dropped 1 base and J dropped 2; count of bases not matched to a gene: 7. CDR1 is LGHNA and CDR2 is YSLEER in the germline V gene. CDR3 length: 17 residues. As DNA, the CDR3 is TGCGCCAGCAGCCAAGTCCCTGTAGCGGGCAACACCGGGGAGCTGTTTTTT. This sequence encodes CASSQVPVAGNTGELFF.

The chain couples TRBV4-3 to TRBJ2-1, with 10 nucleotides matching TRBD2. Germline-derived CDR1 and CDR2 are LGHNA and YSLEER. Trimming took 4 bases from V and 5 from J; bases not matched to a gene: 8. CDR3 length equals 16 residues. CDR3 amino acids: CASSLGLAGGDNEQFF. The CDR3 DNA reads TGCGCCAGCAGCCTCGGATTAGCGGGAGGTGACAATGAGCAGTTCTTC.

In nucleotides, the CDR3 is TGTGCCAGCCGGACCCCCGGGTCGGTCTATGGCTACACCTTC. Its translation: CASRTPGSVYGYTF. The chain links TRBV6-5 to TRBJ1-2; D gene unclear. Trimming took off 8 bases at V and 4 bases at J, with 17 bases between the two ends. The CDR3 covers 14 residues. Germline assignment: CDR1 MNHEY and CDR2 SVGAGI.